The TCR beta chain under discussion was sequenced for a study of CD8+ T cells in alopecia areata (dated by TCRdb to 2016 to 2019). With regard to the full study: The treated patients, all with moderate-to-severe alopecia areata, were enrolled in an open-label pilot trial of oral tofacitinib given at 5 to 10 mg twice daily. Tofacitinib-treated patients had biopsies at baseline and at 4 and 24 weeks of treatment, with a later scalp biopsy in several patients. For the treated patients, the SALT score, which quantifies what percentage of scalp surface area is affected, served as the measure of disease severity. Tofacitinib was administered for 6 to 18 months, and 6 months of follow-up off drug were then conducted to assess delayed response and recurrence. Scalp clonality was compared among normal scalp (n=4), patchy alopecia areata scalp (n=8), and alopecia totalis/universalis scalp (n=8). In humans, TCRbeta sequencing was performed on scalp tissue and on sorted CD4+ and CD8+ peripheral blood T cells from healthy controls and from patients with patchy or totalis/universalis alopecia areata. RNA was obtained with the PAXgene miRNA kit for fixed scalp, the miRNeasy kit for PBMCs, and the RNeasy kit for mouse skin. High-throughput TCRbeta sequencing was used to examine T cell clonal expansion in alopecia areata in both the C3H/HeJ mouse model and human patients. TCRbeta CDR3 regions were amplified by immunoSEQ multiplex PCR with 35 Vbeta forward and 13 Jbeta reverse primers. Results the study describes overall, beyond this receptor: Because the treated cohort was small and included a single nonresponder, larger studies are needed to assess links between baseline CD8+ expansion and response. Shared TCR sequences between patients were less evident than in mice, which may be partly attributable to HLA diversity in the patient population. Scalp TCR repertoire analysis is complicated because resident alphabeta T cells in normal human skin are also sequenced, whereas mouse skin is dominated by gammadelta T cells. Tofacitinib significantly lowered scalp clonality and the number of expanded CD8+ clones among the top 100 scalp clones. Lesional scalp, especially in alopecia totalis/universalis, showed higher clonality and more expanded CD8+ clones than normal scalp, suggesting antigenic drive. Many expanded lesional clones persisted in scalp and blood during tofacitinib treatment, which may partly explain relapse after stopping treatment.

The intended sense of this specimen's time point label: 24 weeks on oral tofacitinib. The treatment or condition tag for this specimen amounts to: oral pan-JAK inhibitor, 5-10 mg twice daily. Peripheral blood and lesional scalp punch biopsies were obtained from patients with alopecia areata. PBMCs were isolated by density centrifugation and stained for CD3, CD4 and CD8, and CD4+ and CD8+ T cells were sorted on a FACSAria. Trimmed from V: 0 bases; trimmed from J: 2 bases; junction bases lacking a gene match: 7. The germline V gene (reference sequence) provides CDR1 PRHDT and CDR2 FYEKMQ. The CDR3, from cysteine to phenylalanine, totals 17 residues. CDR3 DNA only is kept here, 51 bases in frame from base 1. The method was the immunoSEQ multiplex PCR assay. RNA was extracted from all samples and reverse transcribed into cDNA, which served as template for TCR sequencing. First-strand cDNA was synthesized with SuperScript III using a 2:1 mix of oligo-dT and random hexamers. A synthetic immune receptor repertoire was used to measure amplification bias, and any remaining bias was corrected computationally. The paper's data handling went like this. Raw reads were preprocessed for error removal, and CDR3 was defined according to IMGT conventions as running from the conserved cysteine to phenylalanine. Clonality was calculated as 1 minus Shannon entropy normalized by log2 of the number of productive unique TCRs. CD4 or CD8 identity of scalp clones was inferred by cross-referencing scalp TCRbeta sequences with sorted blood CD4 and CD8 repertoires. In TCRdb, the immuneACCESS table is reduced to in-frame sequences with V and J assigned. These tables do not hold every clone; where another copy was compared, an unresolved V gene accounts for under half, and the others remain unexplained. From that table come the V and J calls and clone size; the DNA was used to work out D and trimming. Recorded for this sample are 100,000 to 140,000 clones; 84% of them occurred a single time. The ten largest clones add up to over 20% of the sample.

With respect to this clone: The antigen it recognizes is unknown. No clone much larger than this one lies a single base away; base qualities are absent.

This receptor chain uses TRBV13 and TRBJ2-3, with 8 bases matching TRBD1. The material was CD8+ T cells sorted from blood, obtained at week 24, from a patient treated with tofacitinib. The sequence came from a human donor with alopecia areata. The bases read TGTGCCAGCAGCTTAGGCGCGACAGGGGTATTCACAGATACGCAGTATTTT. Its translation reads: CASSLGATGVFTDTQYF.